This T cell receptor (beta chain) was sequenced in a study of shared clonotypes between healthy human individuals. Points from the study as a whole: Rarefaction revealed incomplete sorted-subset sequencing despite large depth.

Worth noting for this clone: What it binds is not known.

The assay was immunoSEQ multiplex PCR, and TCRdb's table has in-frame clones only and misses some. The sample lists over 95,000 clones, around 68% occurring once. V shed 1 base and J shed 5 bases, with 5 bases lying between them. Per germline, CDR1 MNHNS and CDR2 SASEGT. The CDR3 extends over 12 amino acids. The chain joins TRBV6-1 to TRBJ1-1; D gene ambiguous. Sequenced: memory CD8+ T cells sorted from blood. This sample's subset: CD45RO+ cells pooled with CCR7-negative TemRA cells. This clonotype originated in a young woman in good health. The CDR3 sequence is CASSEGVTEAFF. The CDR3 bases are TGTGCCAGCAGTGAAGGGGTGACTGAAGCTTTCTTT.